The T cell receptor (beta chain) described here comes from a study of CD8+ T cells in alopecia areata. Treatment indicated: oral pan-JAK inhibitor, 5-10 mg twice daily. The J segment lost 0 bases and the V segment lost 5 bases, leaving 4 bases of the junction unmatched. The germline CDR1 and CDR2 sequences are SNHLY and FYNNEI. The CDR3 spans 15 residues. As the sequencing template, cDNA was produced by extracting RNA and reverse transcribing it. TCRdb's table, derived via immunoSEQ multiplex PCR, lists solely in-frame clones and lacks some. The table records about 210,000 clones, roughly 44% of them present only once. A single count supports this clone.

This receptor was taken from a human donor with alopecia areata. The material was CD4+ T cells sorted from blood, obtained around week 37, from a patient treated with tofacitinib. The genes are TRBV2 and TRBJ2-1, with 7 bases identical to TRBD2. The CDR3 nucleotides read TGTGCCAGCAGTATAGGACTAGTCTCCTACAATGAGCAGTTCTTC. Protein: CASSIGLVSYNEQFF.